Listed below are T cell receptor beta chains from one sample, sequenced in a study of CD8+ T cells in alopecia areata. The table came from immunoSEQ multiplex PCR; TCRdb's copy has only in-frame clones and leaves some out. The top ten hold around 0.9% of the sample, which has around 150,000 clones, around 71% seen once. The input for sequencing was CD4+ T cells sorted from blood, taken at week 4, from a patient treated with tofacitinib. The receptors here all came from a human donor with alopecia areata. CDR3s include the opening cysteine and the closing phenylalanine or tryptophan. Fields, in order: D gene, J gene, V gene, clone size, CDR3 protein, CDR3 DNA. A D gene is named only where the DNA matches it firmly. Expanded clones are given a class, and other clones once, few, many or no size at all.

d_gene: NA
j_gene: TRBJ1-5
v_gene: TRBV5-1
abundance: few
CDR3aa: CASSSDGDSNQPQHF
CDR3nt: TGCGCCAGCAGCTCCGATGGAGATAGCAATCAGCCCCAGCATTTT

d_gene: NA
j_gene: TRBJ2-7
v_gene: TRBV5-6
abundance: NA
CDR3aa: CASSLAGRSYEQYF
CDR3nt: TGTGCCAGCAGCTTGGCAGGACGGAGTTACGAGCAGTACTTC

d_gene: NA
j_gene: TRBJ1-6
v_gene: TRBV13
abundance: once
CDR3aa: CASSLGGARSPLHF
CDR3nt: TGTGCCAGCAGCTTAGGGGGGGCGCGATCACCCCTCCACTTT

d_gene: TRBD1
j_gene: TRBJ1-6
v_gene: TRBV9
abundance: NA
CDR3aa: CASSLQGQGMGPLHF
CDR3nt: TGTGCCAGCAGCCTACAGGGACAGGGTATGGGACCCCTCCACTTT

d_gene: NA
j_gene: TRBJ1-6
v_gene: TRBV2
abundance: few
CDR3aa: CASSRRYSPLHF
CDR3nt: TGTGCCAGCAGTCGACGATATTCACCCCTCCACTTT

d_gene: NA
j_gene: TRBJ1-5
v_gene: TRBV30
abundance: NA
CDR3aa: CAWRGHSNQPQHF
CDR3nt: TGTGCCTGGAGGGGCCATAGCAATCAGCCCCAGCATTTT

d_gene: NA
j_gene: TRBJ1-1
v_gene: TRBV29-1
abundance: once
CDR3aa: CSAERGGGAFF
CDR3nt: TGCAGCGCGGAAAGGGGAGGTGGAGCTTTCTTT

d_gene: NA
j_gene: TRBJ1-2
v_gene: TRBV4-1
abundance: NA
CDR3aa: CASSQEGGAANYGYTF
CDR3nt: TGCGCCAGCAGCCAAGAGGGGGGTGCGGCTAACTATGGCTACACCTTC

d_gene: NA
j_gene: TRBJ2-7
v_gene: TRBV7-2
abundance: NA
CDR3aa: CASSYKGTSSSYEQYF
CDR3nt: TGTGCCAGCAGTTACAAAGGGACGTCAAGCTCCTACGAGCAGTACTTC

d_gene: TRBD1
j_gene: TRBJ1-5
v_gene: TRBV7-9
abundance: NA
CDR3aa: CASSPEGAGQPQHF
CDR3nt: TGTGCCAGCAGTCCGGAGGGGGCAGGTCAGCCCCAGCATTTT